The rows below give T cell receptor beta chains drawn from one sample of a study of CD8 T cells in ankylosing spondylitis. TCRdb independently ran MiXCR on the 5' RACE reads; one entry per CDR3 protein. Of around 27,000 distinct CDR3 sequences in the sample, roughly 2.4% were seen once. Sequencing input: blood, either unsorted or a sorted T cell fraction (not recorded which). Receptors were obtained from a female donor with ankylosing spondylitis or in good health (not recorded which). CDR3s include the opening cysteine and the closing phenylalanine or tryptophan. Each record gives: clone size, V gene, J gene, D gene, CDR3 protein, CDR3 DNA. The D gene is left open where the match is weak. Size is omitted from some rows. Given values are once, few, many or a class for expanded clones.

many	TRBV5-1	TRBJ2-7	NA	CASSLAPDSYEQYF	TGCGCCAGCAGCTTGGCCCCCGATTCCTACGAGCAGTACTTC
many	TRBV9	TRBJ2-1	TRBD2	CASSVAPLAGAGNEQFF	TGTGCCAGCAGCGTAGCCCCCCTAGCGGGAGCGGGTAATGAGCAGTTCTTC
many	TRBV9	TRBJ2-3	NA	CASSRADGRSSDTQYF	TGTGCCAGCAGCCGCGCCGATGGGAGGTCGTCAGATACGCAGTATTTT
many	TRBV9	TRBJ2-7	NA	CASSVGTASYEQYF	TGTGCCAGCAGCGTAGGGACGGCCTCCTACGAGCAGTACTTC
many	TRBV9	TRBJ1-1	NA	CASGGGRLNTEAFF	TGTGCCAGCGGCGGGGGGCGGTTGAACACTGAAGCTTTCTTT
many	TRBV9	TRBJ2-1	TRBD2	CASSVASGISYNEQFF	TGTGCCAGCAGCGTAGCTAGCGGGATCTCCTACAATGAGCAGTTCTTC
many	TRBV9	TRBJ1-6	NA	CASSVRAKDSPLHF	TGTGCCAGCAGCGTTCGGGCAAAGGATTCACCCCTCCACTTT
NA	TRBV9	TRBJ1-1	NA	CASSVAGRAVEAFF	TGTGCCAGCAGCGTAGCCGGGAGGGCGGTCGAGGCTTTCTTT
medium-sized	TRBV9	TRBJ2-5	TRBD2	CASSVGSRGGWETQYF	TGTGCCAGCAGCGTAGGTTCGCGGGGGGGCTGGGAGACCCAGTACTTC
many	TRBV9	TRBJ2-1	TRBD1	CASSVPDHRGLRYNEQFF	TGTGCCAGCAGCGTACCCGACCACAGGGGGCTTAGGTACAATGAGCAGTTCTTC
many	TRBV9	TRBJ2-3	TRBD2	CASSPTSGRSTDTQYF	TGTGCCAGCAGCCCGACTAGCGGGAGGTCCACAGATACGCAGTATTTT
many	TRBV21-1	TRBJ1-6	NA	CASSTGTGVPLHF	TGTGCCAGCAGCACCGGGACAGGGGTACCTCTCCACTTT
many	TRBV9	TRBJ2-5	NA	CASSVAGGPQETQYF	TGTGCCAGCAGCGTAGCGGGGGGCCCCCAAGAGACCCAGTACTTC
many	TRBV9	TRBJ2-1	TRBD2	CASSVGGSGGRNEQFF	TGTGCCAGCAGCGTAGGGGGTAGCGGGGGAAGAAATGAGCAGTTCTTC
many	TRBV9	TRBJ2-1	TRBD2	CASSPPEGREGYNEQFF	TGTGCCAGCAGCCCACCCGAAGGGCGGGAGGGTTACAATGAGCAGTTCTTC
many	TRBV9	TRBJ2-1	NA	CASSVAVADYNEQFF	TGTGCCAGCAGCGTAGCAGTAGCGGATTACAATGAGCAGTTCTTC
medium-sized	TRBV12-3/TRBV12-4	TRBJ2-2	NA	CASSPFNGASGELFF	TGTGCCAGCAGCCCCTTTAACGGGGCGTCAGGGGAGCTGTTTTTT
many	TRBV9	TRBJ1-2	NA	CASTPEVPDAYTF	TGTGCCAGCACCCCGGAGGTCCCTGATGCTTACACCTTC